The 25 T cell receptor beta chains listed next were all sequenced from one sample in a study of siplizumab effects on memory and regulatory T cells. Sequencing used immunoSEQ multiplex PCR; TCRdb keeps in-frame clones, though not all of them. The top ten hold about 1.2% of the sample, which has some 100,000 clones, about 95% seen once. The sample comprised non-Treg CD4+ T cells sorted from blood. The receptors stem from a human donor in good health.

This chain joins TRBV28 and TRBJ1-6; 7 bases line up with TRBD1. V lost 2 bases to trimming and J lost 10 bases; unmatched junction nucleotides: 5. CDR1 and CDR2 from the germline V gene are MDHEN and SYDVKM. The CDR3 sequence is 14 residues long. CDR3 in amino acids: CASSLTGDVSPLHF. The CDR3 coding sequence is TGTGCCAGCAGTTTAACAGGGGATGTCTCACCCCTCCACTTT.

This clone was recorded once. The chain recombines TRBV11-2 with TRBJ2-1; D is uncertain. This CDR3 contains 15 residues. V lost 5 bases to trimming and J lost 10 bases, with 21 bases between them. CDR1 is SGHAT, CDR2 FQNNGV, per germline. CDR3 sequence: CASSPSISRVREQFF. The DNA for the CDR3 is TGTGCCAGCAGCCCATCTATTAGTCGGGTAAGGGAGCAGTTCTTC.

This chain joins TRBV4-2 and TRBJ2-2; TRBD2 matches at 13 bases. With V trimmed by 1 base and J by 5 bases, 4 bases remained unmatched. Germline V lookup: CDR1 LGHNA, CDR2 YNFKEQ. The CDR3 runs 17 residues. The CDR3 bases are TGTGCCAGCAGCCAAGCACCGGGACTAGCGGGAACCGGGGAGCTGTTTTTT. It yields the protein CASSQAPGLAGTGELFF.

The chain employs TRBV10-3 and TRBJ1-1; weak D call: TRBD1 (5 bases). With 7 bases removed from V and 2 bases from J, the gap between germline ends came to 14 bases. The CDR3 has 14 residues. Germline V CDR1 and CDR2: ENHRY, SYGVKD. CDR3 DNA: TGTGCCATCAAATCCCGGGACTTAAACACTGAAGCTTTCTTT. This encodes CAIKSRDLNTEAFF.

CDR3 protein: CASRTDNEKLFF. CDR3 coding DNA: TGTGCCAGTCGGACGGATAATGAAAAACTGTTTTTT. This rearrangement joins TRBV2 to TRBJ1-4; D gene unclear. V dropped 9 bases and J dropped 4 bases, with 9 bases sitting between them. The V gene's germline CDR1 is SNHLY and CDR2 FYNNEI. CDR3 length: 12 amino acids.

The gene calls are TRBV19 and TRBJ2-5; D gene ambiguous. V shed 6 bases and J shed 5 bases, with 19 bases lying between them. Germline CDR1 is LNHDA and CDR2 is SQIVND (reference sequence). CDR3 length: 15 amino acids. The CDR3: CASSKNNDLGETQYF. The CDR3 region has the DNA TGTGCCAGTAGCAAAAATAACGACCTGGGCGAGACCCAGTACTTC.

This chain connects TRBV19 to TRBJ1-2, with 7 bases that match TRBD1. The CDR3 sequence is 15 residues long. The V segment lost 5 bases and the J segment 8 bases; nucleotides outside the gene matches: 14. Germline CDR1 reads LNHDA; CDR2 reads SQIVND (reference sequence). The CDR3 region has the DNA TGTGCCAGTAGTCCCCTCAGGGGGAAGGGTAGCGGCTACACCTTC. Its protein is CASSPLRGKGSGYTF.

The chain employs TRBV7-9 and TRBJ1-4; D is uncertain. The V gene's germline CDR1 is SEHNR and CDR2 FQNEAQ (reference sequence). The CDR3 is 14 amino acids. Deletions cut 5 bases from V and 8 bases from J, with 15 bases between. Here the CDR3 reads CASSQSNLPEKLFF. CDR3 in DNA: TGTGCCAGCAGCCAGTCAAACCTTCCGGAAAAACTGTTTTTT.

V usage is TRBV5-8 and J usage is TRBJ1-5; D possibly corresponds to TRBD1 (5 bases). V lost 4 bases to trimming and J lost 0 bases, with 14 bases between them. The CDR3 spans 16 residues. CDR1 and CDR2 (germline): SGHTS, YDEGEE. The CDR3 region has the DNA TGTGCCAGCAGCCCCCGGGACCCTTATAGCAATCAGCCCCAGCATTTT. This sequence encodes CASSPRDPYSNQPQHF.

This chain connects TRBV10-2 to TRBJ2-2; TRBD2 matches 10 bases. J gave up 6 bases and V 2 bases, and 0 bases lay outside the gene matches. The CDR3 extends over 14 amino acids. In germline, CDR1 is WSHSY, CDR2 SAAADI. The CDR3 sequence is CASSESGRAGELFF. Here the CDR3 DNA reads TGCGCCAGCAGTGAGAGCGGGAGGGCCGGGGAGCTGTTTTTT.

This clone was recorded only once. CDR3 loop: CASSMTGKGTEAFF. The CDR3 DNA follows: TGTGCCAGCAGCATGACGGGAAAGGGCACTGAAGCTTTCTTT. The gene calls are TRBV5-4 and TRBJ1-1; D ambiguous. This CDR3 comprises 14 residues. In germline, CDR1 is SGHNT, CDR2 YYREEE (reference sequence). V was trimmed by 4 bases and J by 4 bases, leaving 14 bases between them.

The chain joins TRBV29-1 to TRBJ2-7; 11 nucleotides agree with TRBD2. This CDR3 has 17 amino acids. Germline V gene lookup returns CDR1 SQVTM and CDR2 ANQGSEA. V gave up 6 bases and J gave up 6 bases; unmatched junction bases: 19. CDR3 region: CSVAAGTSGSPRGEQYF. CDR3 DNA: TGCAGCGTCGCGGCCGGGACTAGCGGATCCCCGAGGGGCGAGCAGTACTTC.

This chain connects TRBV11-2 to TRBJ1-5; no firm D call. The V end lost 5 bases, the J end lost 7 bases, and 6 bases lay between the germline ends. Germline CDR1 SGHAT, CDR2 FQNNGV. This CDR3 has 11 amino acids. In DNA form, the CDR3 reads TGTGCCAGCAGCAAGACCCAGCCCCAGCATTTT. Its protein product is CASSKTQPQHF.

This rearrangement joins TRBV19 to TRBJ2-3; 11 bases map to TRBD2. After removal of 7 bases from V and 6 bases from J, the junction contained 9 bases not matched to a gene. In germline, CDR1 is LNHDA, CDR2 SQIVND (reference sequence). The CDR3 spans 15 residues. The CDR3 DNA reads TGTGCCAGTACCGAGACTAGCGGGGAGGGGGATACGCAGTATTTT. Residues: CASTETSGEGDTQYF.

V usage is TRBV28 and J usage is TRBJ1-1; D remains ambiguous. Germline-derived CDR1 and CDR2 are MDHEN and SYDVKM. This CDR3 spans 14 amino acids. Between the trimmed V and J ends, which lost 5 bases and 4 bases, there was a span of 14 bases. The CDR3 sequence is CASSVRRVFTEAFF. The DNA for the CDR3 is TGTGCCAGCAGTGTAAGGAGGGTTTTCACTGAAGCTTTCTTT.

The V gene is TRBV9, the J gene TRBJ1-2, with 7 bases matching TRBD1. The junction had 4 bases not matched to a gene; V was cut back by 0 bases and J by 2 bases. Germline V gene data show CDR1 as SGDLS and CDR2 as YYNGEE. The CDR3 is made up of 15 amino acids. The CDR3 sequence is CASSVAEGANYGYTF. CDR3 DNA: TGTGCCAGCAGCGTAGCAGAGGGGGCAAACTATGGCTACACCTTC.

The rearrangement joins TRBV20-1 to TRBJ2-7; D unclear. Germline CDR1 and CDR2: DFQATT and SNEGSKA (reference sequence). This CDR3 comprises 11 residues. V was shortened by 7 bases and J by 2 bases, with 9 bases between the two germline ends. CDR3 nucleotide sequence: TGCAGTGTGAGACACCCCTACGAGCAGTACTTC. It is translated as CSVRHPYEQYF.

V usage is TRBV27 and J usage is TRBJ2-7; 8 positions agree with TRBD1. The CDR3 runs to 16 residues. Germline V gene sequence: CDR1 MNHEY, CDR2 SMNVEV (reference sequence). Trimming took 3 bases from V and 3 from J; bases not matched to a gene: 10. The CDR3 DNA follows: TGTGCCAGCAGTTTGGCACGAGGACAGGGAGTCTACGAGCAGTACTTC. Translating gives CASSLARGQGVYEQYF.

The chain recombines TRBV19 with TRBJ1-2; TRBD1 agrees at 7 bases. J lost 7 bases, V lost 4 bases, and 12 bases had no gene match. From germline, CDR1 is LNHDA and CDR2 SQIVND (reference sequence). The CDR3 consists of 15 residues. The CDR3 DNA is TGTGCCAGTAGTAAGTGGACAGGAGAAATAGGTGGCTACACCTTC. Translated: CASSKWTGEIGGYTF.

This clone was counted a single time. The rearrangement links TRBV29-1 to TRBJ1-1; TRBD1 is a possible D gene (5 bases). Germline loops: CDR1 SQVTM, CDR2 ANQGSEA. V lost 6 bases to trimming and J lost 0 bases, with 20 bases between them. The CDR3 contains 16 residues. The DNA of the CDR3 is TGCAGCGTCCCCTCGGGGCAGGGACCTATGAACACTGAAGCTTTCTTT. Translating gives CSVPSGQGPMNTEAFF.

The CDR3 region has the DNA TGTGCCAGCAGCGCCGCCCCGACTGACCGGACCCAGTACTTC. The encoded protein is CASSAAPTDRTQYF. The rearrangement uses TRBV9 and TRBJ2-5; D is undetermined. The CDR3 spans 14 residues. The germline CDR1 and CDR2 sequences are SGDLS and YYNGEE. V lost 3 bases and J 7 bases, leaving 16 bases between the germline ends. The full variable domain, its missing parts supplied by reference TRBV9 and TRBJ2-5, is DSGVTQTPKHLITATGQRVTLRCSPRSGDLSVYWYQQSLDQGLQFLIQYYNGEERAKGNILERFSAQQFPDLHSELNLSSLELGDSALYFCASSAAPTDRTQYFGPGTRLLVL.

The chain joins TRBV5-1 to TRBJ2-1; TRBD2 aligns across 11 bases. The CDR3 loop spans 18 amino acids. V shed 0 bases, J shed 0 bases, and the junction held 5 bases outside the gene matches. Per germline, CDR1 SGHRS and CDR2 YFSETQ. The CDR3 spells CASSLGLAGLGSYNEQFF. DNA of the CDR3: TGCGCCAGCAGCTTGGGACTAGCGGGATTGGGCTCCTACAATGAGCAGTTCTTC.

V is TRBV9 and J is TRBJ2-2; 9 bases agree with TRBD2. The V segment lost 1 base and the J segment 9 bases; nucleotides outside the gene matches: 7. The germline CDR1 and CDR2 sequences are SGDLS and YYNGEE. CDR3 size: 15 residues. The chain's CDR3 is CASSVTGLAPRELFF. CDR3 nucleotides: TGTGCCAGCAGCGTAACAGGACTAGCGCCCCGGGAGCTGTTTTTT.

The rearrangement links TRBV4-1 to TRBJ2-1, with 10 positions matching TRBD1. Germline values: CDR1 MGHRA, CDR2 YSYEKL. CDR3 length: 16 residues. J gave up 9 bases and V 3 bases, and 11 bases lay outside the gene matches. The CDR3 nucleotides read TGCGCCAGCAGCCACTCTCCCGACAGGGGGCGCGGTGAGCAGTTCTTC. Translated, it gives CASSHSPDRGRGEQFF.

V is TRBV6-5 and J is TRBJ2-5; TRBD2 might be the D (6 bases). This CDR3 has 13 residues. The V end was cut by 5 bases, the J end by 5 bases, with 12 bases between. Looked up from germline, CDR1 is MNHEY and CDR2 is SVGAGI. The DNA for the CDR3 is TGTGCCAGCAGTGACGGGAGTCGGGAGACCCAGTACTTC. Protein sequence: CASSDGSRETQYF.